This is a list of T cell receptor beta chains from one sample in a study of chemoradiotherapy in HPV16-positive cancers. Some clones are missing from TCRdb's copy, which holds only in-frame ones; the method was immunoSEQ multiplex PCR. Here the sample spans some 32,000 clones, about 88% being singletons. The specimen comprised blood, sampled from a patient who underwent chemoradiotherapy. Receptor source: a human donor with HPV-associated anogenital cancer. The CDR3 runs from the conserved cysteine through the conserved F or W. The D gene is left open where the match is weak. The size field is filled for only some rows; it gives once, few, many or a size class.

>TRBJ2-1|TRBV5-4|NA|TRBD2
CASGLTGGQGSNEQFF
TGTGCCAGCGGCCTTACGGGGGGGCAGGGATCCAATGAGCAGTTCTTC
>TRBJ2-5|TRBV10-3|NA|TRBD2
CAISEPRGSGGVRETQYF
TGTGCCATCAGTGAGCCCCGGGGTAGCGGGGGGGTGCGAGAGACCCAGTACTTC
>TRBJ1-1|TRBV7-9|NA|NA
CASSIQENTEAFF
TGTGCCAGCAGCATTCAGGAGAACACTGAAGCTTTCTTT
>TRBJ2-1|TRBV5-1|once|TRBD2
CASSPLAGGYNEQFF
TGCGCCAGCAGCCCACTAGCGGGAGGGTACAATGAGCAGTTCTTC
>TRBJ1-5|TRBV4-2|NA|NA
CASSIQSSNQPQHF
TGTGCCAGCAGCATACAGAGTAGCAATCAGCCCCAGCATTTT
>TRBJ2-5|TRBV5-5|NA|NA
CASSPGLYQETQYF
TGTGCCAGCAGCCCGGGGCTGTACCAAGAGACCCAGTACTTC
>TRBJ2-1|TRBV5-1|NA|TRBD1
CASTPGQGESYNEQFF
TGCGCCAGCACCCCCGGACAGGGAGAGTCCTACAATGAGCAGTTCTTC
>TRBJ1-1|TRBV20-1|NA|TRBD1
CSRTGQLKAFF
TGCAGCCGGACAGGGCAATTGAAAGCTTTCTTT
>TRBJ2-7|TRBV2|NA|NA
CASSETADYEQYF
TGTGCCAGCAGTGAGACAGCCGACTACGAGCAGTACTTC
>TRBJ2-7|TRBV6-6|NA|TRBD2
CASTGGLAFYEQYF
TGTGCCAGCACCGGGGGACTAGCTTTCTACGAGCAGTACTTC
>TRBJ2-3|TRBV30|NA|TRBD1
CAWSFGQGGGDTQYF
TGTGCCTGGAGTTTTGGACAGGGTGGGGGGGATACGCAGTATTTT
>TRBJ1-2|TRBV6-6|NA|NA
CASSYGYGYTF
TGTGCCAGCAGTTACGGCTATGGCTACACCTTC
>TRBJ2-7|TRBV7-3|once|TRBD1
CASSPSGQPYEQYF
TGTGCCAGCTCGCCTTCGGGACAGCCCTACGAGCAGTACTTC
>TRBJ2-1|TRBV14|once|TRBD2
CASSYSAGGSGNEQFF
TGTGCCAGCAGCTATAGCGCGGGAGGGTCTGGGAATGAGCAGTTCTTC
>TRBJ1-6|TRBV5-5|NA|TRBD1
CASRTTGGNSPLHF
TGTGCCAGCAGGACGACAGGGGGAAATTCACCCCTCCACTTT
>TRBJ2-1|TRBV30|NA|TRBD1
CAWSVYGQGVIDEQFF
TGTGCCTGGAGTGTATATGGACAGGGAGTGATTGATGAGCAGTTCTTC
>TRBJ2-7|TRBV30|NA|NA
CAWGYPGLSSYEQYF
TGTGCCTGGGGATACCCGGGACTCTCCTCCTACGAGCAGTACTTC
>TRBJ2-7|TRBV18|NA|NA
CASSPPDTSYEQYF
TGTGCCAGCTCACCACCCGACACGTCCTACGAGCAGTACTTC
>TRBJ2-3|TRBV25-1|medium-sized|TRBD1
CASSGPNVGTGVQDTQYF
TGTGCCAGCAGTGGGCCGAATGTGGGGACAGGGGTGCAAGATACGCAGTATTTT
>TRBJ1-5|TRBV6-5|NA|NA
CASSYSGGNQPQHF
TGTGCCAGCAGTTATTCCGGTGGGAATCAGCCCCAGCATTTT
>TRBJ2-1|TRBV6-8|NA|NA
CASSVDSSSYNEQFF
TGTGCCAGCAGCGTGGACTCAAGCTCCTACAATGAGCAGTTCTTC
>TRBJ2-7|TRBV7-8|NA|NA
CASSLAEGLPEQYF
TGTGCCAGCAGCTTAGCGGAAGGACTGCCCGAGCAGTACTTC
>TRBJ1-2|TRBV5-1|once|TRBD1
CASSSGTEVNYGYTF
TGCGCCAGCAGCTCCGGGACAGAAGTTAACTATGGCTACACCTTC
>TRBJ2-7|TRBV7-2|NA|NA
CASSTDSGPYEQYF
TGTGCCAGCAGCACCGATAGCGGCCCTTACGAGCAGTACTTC
>TRBJ2-1|TRBV27|NA|TRBD1
CASSLKQGNYNEQFF
TGTGCCAGCAGTTTAAAACAGGGGAACTACAATGAGCAGTTCTTC
>TRBJ2-4|TRBV29-1|NA|NA
CSGGEVKNIQYF
TGCAGCGGGGGGGAGGTCAAAAACATTCAGTACTTC
>TRBJ1-2|TRBV5-4|once|NA
CASSLRSEGGYTF
TGTGCCAGCAGTCTCCGGTCTGAGGGTGGCTACACCTTC
>TRBJ1-5|TRBV19|NA|NA
CASSVRVDQWSNQPQHF
TGTGCCAGTAGCGTCAGGGTCGATCAATGGAGCAATCAGCCCCAGCATTTT
>TRBJ2-5|TRBV18|NA|TRBD1
CASSPGTGGRETQYF
TGTGCCAGCTCACCCGGGACAGGGGGCAGGGAGACCCAGTACTTC
>TRBJ2-5|TRBV9|NA|TRBD1
CASSRDRGTETQYF
TGTGCCAGCAGCCGGGACAGGGGGACGGAGACCCAGTACTTC
>TRBJ2-1|TRBV7-8|NA|NA
CASSIMSGPNEQFF
TGTGCCAGCAGCATTATGTCGGGCCCCAATGAGCAGTTCTTC
>TRBJ1-1|TRBV6-4|NA|NA
CASSETGEDTEAFF
TGTGCCAGCAGTGAAACGGGGGAGGACACTGAAGCTTTCTTT
>TRBJ2-3|TRBV7-6|NA|TRBD2
CASSTPGLAVSDTQYF
TGTGCCAGCAGCACTCCGGGACTAGCCGTGTCAGATACGCAGTATTTT
>TRBJ2-7|TRBV15|NA|NA
CATSRDRGRLPYEQYF
TGTGCCACCAGCAGAGATAGGGGCCGGCTCCCCTACGAGCAGTACTTC
>TRBJ1-1|TRBV19|NA|TRBD1
CASSILAGGASEAFF
TGTGCCAGTAGTATTTTGGCAGGGGGAGCCTCTGAAGCTTTCTTT
>TRBJ1-6|TRBV18|NA|TRBD1
CASSPDRGSYNSPLHF
TGTGCCAGCTCACCGGACAGGGGGTCCTATAATTCACCCCTCCACTTT
>TRBJ1-1|TRBV9|NA|NA
CASSRGGVGNTEAFF
TGTGCCAGCAGCCGGGGTGGGGTCGGGAACACTGAAGCTTTCTTT
>TRBJ1-3|TRBV29-1|NA|NA
CSVQSPGNTIYF
TGCAGCGTTCAGAGCCCTGGAAACACCATATATTTT
>TRBJ2-1|TRBV5-1|NA|NA
CASSDIRQGTVSDEQFF
TGCGCCAGCAGCGACATCCGCCAGGGAACGGTTAGCGATGAGCAGTTCTTC
>TRBJ2-3|TRBV5-8|NA|TRBD2
CGFRGGTSGTDTQYF
TGTGGATTTAGAGGTGGGACTAGCGGCACAGATACGCAGTATTTT
>TRBJ2-3|TRBV7-2|NA|NA
CASSLPGTDTQYF
TGTGCCAGCAGCTTGCCAGGCACAGATACGCAGTATTTT
>TRBJ1-5|TRBV27|once|TRBD1
CASSLFVGQGAKQPQHF
TGTGCCAGCAGTTTGTTCGTGGGACAGGGGGCGAAACAGCCCCAGCATTTT
>TRBJ1-1|TRBV19|NA|NA
CASSLNRNTEAFF
TGTGCCAGTAGTTTAAACAGGAACACTGAAGCTTTCTTT
>TRBJ2-5|TRBV6-6|NA|NA
CASSYRDQETQYF
TGTGCCAGCAGTTACAGAGATCAAGAGACCCAGTACTTC
>TRBJ2-7|TRBV11-2|NA|TRBD2
CASSPGLAGTSFF
TGTGCCAGCAGCCCAGGACTAGCGGGAACGTCTTTTTTC
>TRBJ2-5|TRBV7-2|NA|TRBD1
CASSLSTGSGQETQYF
TGTGCCAGCAGCTTGTCGACAGGGTCGGGCCAAGAGACCCAGTACTTC
>TRBJ1-5|TRBV27|NA|TRBD1
CASSLRGSDRGWDQPQHF
TGTGCCAGCAGTTTAAGGGGGAGTGACAGGGGGTGGGATCAGCCCCAGCATTTT
>TRBJ2-5|TRBV7-9|NA|NA
CASSLVQGSQYF
TGTGCCAGCAGCTTAGTCCAAGGGTCCCAGTACTTC
>TRBJ1-5|TRBV6-5|NA|NA
CASSRRDDNQPQHF
TGTGCCAGCAGTCGCCGGGATGACAATCAGCCCCAGCATTTT
>TRBJ1-5|TRBV6-5|NA|NA
CASSYTSPGSNQPQHF
TGTGCCAGCAGTTACACCTCCCCGGGGAGCAATCAGCCCCAGCATTTT
>TRBJ1-1|TRBV11-2|NA|NA
CASSSGRSTEAFF
TGTGCCAGCAGCTCCGGGAGGAGCACTGAAGCTTTCTTT
>TRBJ2-3|TRBV9|NA|NA
CASSGPGLTDTQYF
TGTGCCAGCAGCGGTCCTGGCTTGACAGATACGCAGTATTTT
>TRBJ2-7|TRBV25-1|NA|TRBD1
CASSRGTGPEQYF
TGTGCCAGCAGCCGAGGGACAGGGCCCGAGCAGTACTTC
>TRBJ2-3|TRBV19|NA|TRBD2
CATTERGATDTQYF
TGTGCCACCACAGAGCGGGGGGCCACAGATACGCAGTATTTT
>TRBJ1-5|TRBV19|NA|TRBD1
CASSPTGGKGQPQHF
TGTGCCAGTAGTCCCACAGGGGGGAAGGGTCAGCCCCAGCATTTT